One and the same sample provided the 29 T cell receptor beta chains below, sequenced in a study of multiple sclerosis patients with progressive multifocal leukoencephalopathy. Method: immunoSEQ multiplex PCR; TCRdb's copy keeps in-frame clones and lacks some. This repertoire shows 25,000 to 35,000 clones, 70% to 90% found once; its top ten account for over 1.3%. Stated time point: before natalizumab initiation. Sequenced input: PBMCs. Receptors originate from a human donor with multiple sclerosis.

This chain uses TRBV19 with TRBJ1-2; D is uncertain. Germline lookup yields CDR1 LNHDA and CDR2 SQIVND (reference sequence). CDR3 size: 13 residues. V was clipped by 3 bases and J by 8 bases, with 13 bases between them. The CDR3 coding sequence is TGTGCCAGTAGTATTGTGGACGGCCCCGGCTACACCTTC. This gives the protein CASSIVDGPGYTF.

The CDR3 loop reads CASSVVDRSNTEAFF. In DNA, the CDR3 is TGTGCCAGCAGCGTTGTAGACAGGTCGAACACTGAAGCTTTCTTT. The V call is TRBV9, the J call TRBJ1-1, with D tentatively TRBD1 (6 bases). Germline V gene sequence: CDR1 SGDLS, CDR2 YYNGEE. V was cut by 2 bases and J by 1 base, with 12 bases left in between. The CDR3 is made up of 15 amino acids.

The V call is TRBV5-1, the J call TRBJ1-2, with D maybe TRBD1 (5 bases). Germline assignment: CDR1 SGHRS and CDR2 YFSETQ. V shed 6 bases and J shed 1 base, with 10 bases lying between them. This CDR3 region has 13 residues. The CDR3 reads CASTLQDNYGYTF. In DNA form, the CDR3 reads TGCGCCAGCACACTACAGGATAACTATGGCTACACCTTC.

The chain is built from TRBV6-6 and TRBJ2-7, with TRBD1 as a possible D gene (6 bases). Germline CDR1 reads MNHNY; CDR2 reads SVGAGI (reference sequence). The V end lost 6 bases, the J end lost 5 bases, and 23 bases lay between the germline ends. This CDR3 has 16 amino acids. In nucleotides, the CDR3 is TGTGCCAGCAGCAAGGATACCGGGACAAGTAGTGACGAGCAGTACTTC. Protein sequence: CASSKDTGTSSDEQYF.

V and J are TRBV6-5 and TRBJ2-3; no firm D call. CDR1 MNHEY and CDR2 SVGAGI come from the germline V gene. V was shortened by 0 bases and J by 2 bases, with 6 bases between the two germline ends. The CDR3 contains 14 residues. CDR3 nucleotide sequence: TGTGCCAGCAGTTACTCGATATTCACAGATACGCAGTATTTT. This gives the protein CASSYSIFTDTQYF.

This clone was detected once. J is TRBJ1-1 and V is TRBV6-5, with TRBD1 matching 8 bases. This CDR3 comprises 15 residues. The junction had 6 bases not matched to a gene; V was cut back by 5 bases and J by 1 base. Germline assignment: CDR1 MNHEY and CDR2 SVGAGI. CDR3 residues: CASSPPTGGNTEAFF. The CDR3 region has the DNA TGTGCCAGCAGTCCGCCAACAGGGGGGAACACTGAAGCTTTCTTT.

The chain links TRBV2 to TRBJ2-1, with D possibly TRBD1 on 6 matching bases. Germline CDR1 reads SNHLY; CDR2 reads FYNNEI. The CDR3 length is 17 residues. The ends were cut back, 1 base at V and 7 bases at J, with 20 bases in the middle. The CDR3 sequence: CASSEGRVGGSGNEQFF. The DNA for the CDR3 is TGTGCCAGCAGTGAAGGGAGAGTAGGGGGATCCGGGAATGAGCAGTTCTTC. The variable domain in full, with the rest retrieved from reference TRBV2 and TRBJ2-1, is EPEVTQTPSHQVTQMGQEVILRCVPISNHLYFYWYRQILGQKVEFLVSFYNNEISEKSEIFDDQFSVERPDGSNFTLKIRSTKLEDSAMYFCASSEGRVGGSGNEQFFGPGTRLTVL.

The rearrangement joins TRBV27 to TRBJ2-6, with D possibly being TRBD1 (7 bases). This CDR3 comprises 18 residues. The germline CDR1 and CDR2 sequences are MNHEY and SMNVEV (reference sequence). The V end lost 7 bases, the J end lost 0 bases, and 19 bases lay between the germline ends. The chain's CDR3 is CASTMEGALGSGANVLTF. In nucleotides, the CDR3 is TGTGCCAGCACCATGGAGGGGGCTCTAGGCTCTGGGGCCAACGTCCTGACTTTC.

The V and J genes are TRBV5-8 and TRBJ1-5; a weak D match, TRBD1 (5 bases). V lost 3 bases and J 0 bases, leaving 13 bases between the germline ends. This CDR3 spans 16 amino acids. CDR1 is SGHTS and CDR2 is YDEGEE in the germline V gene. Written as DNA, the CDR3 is TGTGCCAGCAGCTCCGGACACCTTTATAGCAATCAGCCCCAGCATTTT. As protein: CASSSGHLYSNQPQHF.

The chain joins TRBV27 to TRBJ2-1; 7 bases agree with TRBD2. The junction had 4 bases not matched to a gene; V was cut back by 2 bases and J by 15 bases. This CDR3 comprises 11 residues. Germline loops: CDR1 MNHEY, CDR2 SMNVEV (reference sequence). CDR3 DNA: TGTGCCAGCAGTTTAGGGAGGGTGCGGTTCTTC. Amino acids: CASSLGRVRFF.

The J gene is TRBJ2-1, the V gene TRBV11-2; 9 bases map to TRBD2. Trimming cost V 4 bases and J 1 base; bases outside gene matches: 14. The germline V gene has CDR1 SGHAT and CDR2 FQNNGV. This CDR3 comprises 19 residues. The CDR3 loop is CASSSILLAGHKSYNEQFF. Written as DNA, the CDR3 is TGTGCCAGCAGCTCAATTCTCCTAGCGGGACACAAATCCTACAATGAGCAGTTCTTC.

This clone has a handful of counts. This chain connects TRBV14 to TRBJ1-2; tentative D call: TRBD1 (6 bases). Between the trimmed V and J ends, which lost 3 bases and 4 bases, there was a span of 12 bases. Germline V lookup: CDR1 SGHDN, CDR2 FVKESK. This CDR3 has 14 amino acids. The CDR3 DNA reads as TGTGCCAGCAGCCAGCGAGGGGGATTCTATGGCTACACCTTC. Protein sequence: CASSQRGGFYGYTF.

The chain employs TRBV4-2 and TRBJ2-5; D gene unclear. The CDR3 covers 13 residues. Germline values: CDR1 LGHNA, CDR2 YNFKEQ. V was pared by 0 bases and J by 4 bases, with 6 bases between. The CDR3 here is CASSQDIRETQYF. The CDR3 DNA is TGTGCCAGCAGCCAAGATATACGAGAGACCCAGTACTTC.

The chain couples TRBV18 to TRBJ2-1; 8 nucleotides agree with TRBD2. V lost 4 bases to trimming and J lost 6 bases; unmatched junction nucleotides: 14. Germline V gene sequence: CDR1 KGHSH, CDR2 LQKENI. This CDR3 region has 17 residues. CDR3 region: CASSLGGQAGAGNEQFF. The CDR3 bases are TGTGCCAGCTCACTCGGAGGTCAAGCGGGAGCCGGCAATGAGCAGTTCTTC.

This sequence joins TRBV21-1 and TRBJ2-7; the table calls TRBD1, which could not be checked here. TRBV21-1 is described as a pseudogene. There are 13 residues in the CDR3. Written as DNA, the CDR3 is TGTGCCAGCAGCAAAGGTCGGACAATTTCGCAGTACTTC. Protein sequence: CASSKGRTISQYF.

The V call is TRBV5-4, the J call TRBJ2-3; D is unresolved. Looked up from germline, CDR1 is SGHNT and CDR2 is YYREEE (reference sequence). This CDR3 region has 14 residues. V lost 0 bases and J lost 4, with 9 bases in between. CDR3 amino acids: CASSLGGSADTQYF. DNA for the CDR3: TGTGCCAGCAGCTTGGGGGGAAGCGCAGATACGCAGTATTTT.

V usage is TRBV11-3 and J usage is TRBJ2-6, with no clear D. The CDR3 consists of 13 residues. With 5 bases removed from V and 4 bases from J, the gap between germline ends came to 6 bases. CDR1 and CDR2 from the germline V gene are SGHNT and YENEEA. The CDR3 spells CASSQGGANVLTF. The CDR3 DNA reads TGTGCCAGCAGCCAAGGGGGGGCCAACGTCCTGACTTTC.

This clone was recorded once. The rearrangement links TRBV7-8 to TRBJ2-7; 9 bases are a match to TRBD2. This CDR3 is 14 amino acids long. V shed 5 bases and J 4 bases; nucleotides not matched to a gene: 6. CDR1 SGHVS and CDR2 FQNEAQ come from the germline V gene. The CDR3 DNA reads TGTGCCAGCAGCCCCACTAGCGGGCCGTACGAGCAGTACTTC. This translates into CASSPTSGPYEQYF.

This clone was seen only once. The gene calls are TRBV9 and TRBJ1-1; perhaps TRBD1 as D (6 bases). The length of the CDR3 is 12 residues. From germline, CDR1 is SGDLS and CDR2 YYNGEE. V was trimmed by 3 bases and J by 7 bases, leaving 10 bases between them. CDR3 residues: CASSAEGDEAFF. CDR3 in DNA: TGTGCCAGCAGCGCCGAGGGGGATGAAGCTTTCTTT.

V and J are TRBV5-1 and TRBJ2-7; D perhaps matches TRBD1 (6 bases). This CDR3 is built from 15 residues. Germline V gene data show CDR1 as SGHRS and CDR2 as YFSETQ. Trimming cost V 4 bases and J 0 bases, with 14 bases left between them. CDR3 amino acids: CASSGAGARSYEQYF. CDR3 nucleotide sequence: TGCGCCAGCAGCGGCGCAGGGGCCCGCTCCTACGAGCAGTACTTC.

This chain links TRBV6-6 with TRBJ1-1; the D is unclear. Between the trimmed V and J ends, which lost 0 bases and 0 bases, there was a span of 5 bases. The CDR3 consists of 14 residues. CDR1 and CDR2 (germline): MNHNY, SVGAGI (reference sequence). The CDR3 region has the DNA TGTGCCAGCAGTTACTCGCGCCTGAACACTGAAGCTTTCTTT. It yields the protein CASSYSRLNTEAFF.

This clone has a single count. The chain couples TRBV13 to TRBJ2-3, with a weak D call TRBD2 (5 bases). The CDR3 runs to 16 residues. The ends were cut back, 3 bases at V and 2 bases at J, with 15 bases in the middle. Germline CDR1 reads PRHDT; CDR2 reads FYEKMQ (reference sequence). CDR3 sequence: CASSLGGGLSTDTQYF. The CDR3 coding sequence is TGTGCCAGCAGCTTGGGCGGAGGACTGTCCACAGATACGCAGTATTTT. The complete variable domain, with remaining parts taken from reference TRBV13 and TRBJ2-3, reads AAGVIQSPRHLIKEKRETATLKCYPIPRHDTVYWYQQGPGQDPQFLISFYEKMQSDKGSIPDRFSAQQFSDYHSELNMSSLELGDSALYFCASSLGGGLSTDTQYFGPGTRLTVL.

This CDR3 reads CASSIAGMDNEQFF. The CDR3 DNA sequence: TGTGCCAGTAGTATAGCTGGGATGGACAATGAGCAGTTCTTC. The rearrangement joins TRBV19 to TRBJ2-1; D unclear. V dropped 1 base and J dropped 5 bases, with 9 bases sitting between them. Germline CDR1 LNHDA, CDR2 SQIVND (reference sequence). This CDR3 is built from 14 residues.

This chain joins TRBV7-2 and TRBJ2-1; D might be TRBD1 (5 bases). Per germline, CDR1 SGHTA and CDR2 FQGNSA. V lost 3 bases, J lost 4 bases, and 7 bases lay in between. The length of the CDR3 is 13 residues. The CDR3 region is CASSFTGYNEQFF. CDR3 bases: TGTGCCAGCAGCTTCACAGGTTACAATGAGCAGTTCTTC.

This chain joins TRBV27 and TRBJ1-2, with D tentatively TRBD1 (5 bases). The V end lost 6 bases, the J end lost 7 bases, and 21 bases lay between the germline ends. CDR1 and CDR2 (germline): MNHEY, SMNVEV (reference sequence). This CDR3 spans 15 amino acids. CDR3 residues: CASSSEGPPISGYTF. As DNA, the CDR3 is TGTGCCAGCAGCTCAGAGGGGCCACCGATAAGTGGCTACACCTTC.

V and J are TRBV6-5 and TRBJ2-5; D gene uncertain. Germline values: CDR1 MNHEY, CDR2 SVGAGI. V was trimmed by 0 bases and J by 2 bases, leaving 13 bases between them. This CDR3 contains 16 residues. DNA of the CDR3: TGTGCCAGCAGTTACTCGCGAGTAACAGAGCAAGAGACCCAGTACTTC. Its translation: CASSYSRVTEQETQYF.

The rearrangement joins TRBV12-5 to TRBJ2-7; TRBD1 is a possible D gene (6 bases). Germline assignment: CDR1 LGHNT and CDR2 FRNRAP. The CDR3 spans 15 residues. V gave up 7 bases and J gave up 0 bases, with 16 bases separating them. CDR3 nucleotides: TGTGCTAGTGCCCCCCCTGAGGACAGCTCCTACGAGCAGTACTTC. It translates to CASAPPEDSSYEQYF.

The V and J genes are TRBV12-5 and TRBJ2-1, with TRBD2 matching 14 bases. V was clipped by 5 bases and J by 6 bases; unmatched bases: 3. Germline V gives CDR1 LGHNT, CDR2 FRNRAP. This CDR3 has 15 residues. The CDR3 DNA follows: TGTGCTAGTGGTCGAGGGACTAGCGGGAGCAATGAGCAGTTCTTC. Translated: CASGRGTSGSNEQFF.

The CDR3 DNA is TGTGCCAGCAGTTTCCGGGACACCGCCTCCTACGAGCAGTACTTC. Its translation is CASSFRDTASYEQYF. The chain employs TRBV6-5 and TRBJ2-7; D might be TRBD1 (6 bases). Trimming removed 4 bases from V and 0 bases from J, with 13 bases in between. The V gene's germline CDR1 is MNHEY and CDR2 SVGAGI. The CDR3 runs 15 residues.